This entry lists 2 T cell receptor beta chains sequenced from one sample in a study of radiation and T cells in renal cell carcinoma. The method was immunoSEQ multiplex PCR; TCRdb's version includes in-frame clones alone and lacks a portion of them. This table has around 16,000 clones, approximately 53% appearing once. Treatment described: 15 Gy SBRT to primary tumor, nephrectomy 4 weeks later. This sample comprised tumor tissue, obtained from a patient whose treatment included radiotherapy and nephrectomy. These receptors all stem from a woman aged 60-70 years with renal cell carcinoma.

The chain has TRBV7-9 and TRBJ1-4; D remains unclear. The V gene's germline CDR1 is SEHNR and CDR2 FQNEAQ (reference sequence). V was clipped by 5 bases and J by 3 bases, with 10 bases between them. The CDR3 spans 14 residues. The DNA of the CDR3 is TGTGCCAGCAGCGCACAAGGATCTAATGAAAAACTGTTTTTT. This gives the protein CASSAQGSNEKLFF.

The CDR3 spells CASSPIGQGAYEQYF. CDR3 coding DNA: TGTGCCAGCAGCCCAATCGGACAGGGGGCTTACGAGCAGTACTTC. The V and J genes are TRBV28 and TRBJ2-7; 11 bases map to TRBD1. Germline values: CDR1 MDHEN, CDR2 SYDVKM. CDR3 size: 15 residues. The V and J ends lost 6 bases and 4 bases, in that order; junction bases with no gene match: 8.